The 4 T cell receptor beta chains below come from one sample, sequenced in a study of patients and donors after allogeneic stem cell transplantation. TCRdb fed the RT-PCR reads into MiXCR, producing one record per CDR3 protein. The sample shows a few hundred thousand distinct CDR3 sequences, about 38% of them seen only once. The specimen was blood, either unsorted or a sorted T cell fraction (not recorded which). These receptors all come from a human donor who was either an allogeneic HSCT recipient or a stem cell or donor lymphocyte infusion donor (not recorded which). It is not recorded whose cells these are; they may come from a transplant donor.

This clonotype was counted a few times. This chain connects TRBV10-3 to TRBJ1-2; 7 bases align to TRBD1. This CDR3 has 14 residues. CDR1 is ENHRY and CDR2 is SYGVKD in the germline V gene. Trimming removed 6 bases from V and 6 bases from J; junction bases left unmatched: 10. This chain's CDR3 is CAIRLPGQGDGYTF. The CDR3 bases are TGTGCCATCAGGCTCCCGGGGCAGGGGGATGGCTACACCTTC.

The rearrangement links TRBV9 to TRBJ1-1, with D possibly matching TRBD1 (6 bases). CDR3 size: 16 residues. CDR1 and CDR2 (germline): SGDLS, YYNGEE. V was cut by 5 bases and J by 2 bases, with 19 bases left in between. The CDR3 loop is CASSPGWAGENTEAFF. The DNA of the CDR3 is TGTGCCAGCAGTCCCGGGTGGGCAGGGGAAAACACTGAAGCTTTCTTT.

The V gene is TRBV10-2, the J gene TRBJ2-3, with D maybe TRBD2 (5 bases). The germline V gene encodes CDR1 WSHSY and CDR2 SAAADI. The CDR3 is made up of 15 amino acids. V lost 1 base and J 0 bases, leaving 8 bases between the germline ends. The chain's CDR3 is CASSEWRRSTDTQYF. The CDR3 coding sequence is TGCGCCAGCAGTGAGTGGCGGAGGAGCACAGATACGCAGTATTTT.

The chain is built from TRBV5-1 and TRBJ1-2; possibly TRBD1 for D (6 bases). V was pared by 1 base and J by 3 bases, with 10 bases between. The germline V gene has CDR1 SGHRS and CDR2 YFSETQ. The CDR3 is 14 amino acids. The CDR3: CASSLPQGDYGYTF. The CDR3 DNA reads TGCGCCAGCAGCTTGCCACAGGGTGACTATGGCTACACCTTC.